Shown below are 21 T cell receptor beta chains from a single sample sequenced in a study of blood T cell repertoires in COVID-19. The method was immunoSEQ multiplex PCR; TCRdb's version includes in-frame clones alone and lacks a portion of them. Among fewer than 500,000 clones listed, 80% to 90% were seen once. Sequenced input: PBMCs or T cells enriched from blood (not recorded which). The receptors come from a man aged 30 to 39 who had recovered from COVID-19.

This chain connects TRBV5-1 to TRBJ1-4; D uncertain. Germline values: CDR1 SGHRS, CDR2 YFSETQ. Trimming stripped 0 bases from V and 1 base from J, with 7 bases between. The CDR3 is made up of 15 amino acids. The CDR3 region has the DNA TGCGCCAGCAGCTTGGCCGCAGAAACTAATGAAAAACTGTTTTTT. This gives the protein CASSLAAETNEKLFF. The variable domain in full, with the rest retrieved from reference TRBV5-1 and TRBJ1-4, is KAGVTQTPRYLIKTRGQQVTLSCSPISGHRSVSWYQQTPGQGLQFLFEYFSETQRNKGNFPGRFSGRQFSNSRSEMNVSTLELGDSALYLCASSLAAETNEKLFFGSGTQLSVL.

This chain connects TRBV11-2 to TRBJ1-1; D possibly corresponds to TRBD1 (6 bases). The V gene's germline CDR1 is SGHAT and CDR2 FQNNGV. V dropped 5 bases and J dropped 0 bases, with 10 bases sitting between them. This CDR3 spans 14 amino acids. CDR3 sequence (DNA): TGTGCCAGCAGCGAAGGGACACTGAACACTGAAGCTTTCTTT. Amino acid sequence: CASSEGTLNTEAFF.

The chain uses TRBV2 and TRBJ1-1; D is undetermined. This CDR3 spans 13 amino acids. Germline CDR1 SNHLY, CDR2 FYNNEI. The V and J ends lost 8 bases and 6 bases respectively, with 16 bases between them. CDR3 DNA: TGTGCCAGCGGTTGGGAGCCCCGGGCTGAAGCTTTCTTT. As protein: CASGWEPRAEAFF.

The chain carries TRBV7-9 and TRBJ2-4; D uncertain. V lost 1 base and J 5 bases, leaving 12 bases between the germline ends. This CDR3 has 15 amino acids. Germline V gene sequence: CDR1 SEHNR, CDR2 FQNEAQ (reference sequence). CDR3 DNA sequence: TGTGCCAGCAGCTTAGACTCAGGTACCCAAAACATTCAGTACTTC. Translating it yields CASSLDSGTQNIQYF.

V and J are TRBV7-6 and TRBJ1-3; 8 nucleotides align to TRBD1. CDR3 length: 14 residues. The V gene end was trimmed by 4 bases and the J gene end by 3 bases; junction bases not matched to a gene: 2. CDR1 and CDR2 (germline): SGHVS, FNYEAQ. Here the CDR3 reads CASSSTGGGNTIYF. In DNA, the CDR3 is TGTGCCAGCAGCTCCACAGGGGGTGGAAACACCATATATTTT.

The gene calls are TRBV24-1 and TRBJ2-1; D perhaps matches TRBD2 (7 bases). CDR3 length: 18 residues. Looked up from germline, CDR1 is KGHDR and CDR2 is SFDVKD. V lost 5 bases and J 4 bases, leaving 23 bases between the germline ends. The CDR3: CATSGEYERDIRYNEQFF. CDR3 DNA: TGTGCCACCAGTGGCGAATATGAGCGGGACATCCGGTACAATGAGCAGTTCTTC.

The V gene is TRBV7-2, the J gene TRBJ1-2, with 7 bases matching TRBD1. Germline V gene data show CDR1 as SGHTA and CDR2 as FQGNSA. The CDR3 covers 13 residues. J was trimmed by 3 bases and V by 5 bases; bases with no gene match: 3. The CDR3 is CASSPGGHYGYTF. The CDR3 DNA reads TGTGCCAGCAGCCCAGGGGGGCACTATGGCTACACCTTC.

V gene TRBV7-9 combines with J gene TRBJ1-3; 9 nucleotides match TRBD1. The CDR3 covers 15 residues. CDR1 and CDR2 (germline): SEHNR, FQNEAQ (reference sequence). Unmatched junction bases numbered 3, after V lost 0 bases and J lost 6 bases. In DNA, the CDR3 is TGTGCCAGCAGCTTAGCGGGACAGGGAGCAAACACCATATATTTT. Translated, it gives CASSLAGQGANTIYF.

The CDR3 loop is CASSPPGGELFF. The DNA of the CDR3 is TGTGCCAGCAGCCCCCCCGGCGGGGAGCTGTTTTTT. The chain couples TRBV9 to TRBJ2-2; D is uncertain. V was shortened by 4 bases and J by 7 bases, with 8 bases between the two germline ends. The CDR3 is 12 residues long. CDR1 SGDLS and CDR2 YYNGEE come from the germline V gene.

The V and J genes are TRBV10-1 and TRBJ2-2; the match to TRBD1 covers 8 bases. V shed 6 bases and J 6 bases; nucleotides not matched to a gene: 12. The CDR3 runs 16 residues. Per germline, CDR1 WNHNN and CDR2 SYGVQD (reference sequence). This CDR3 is CASRDGGTGKAGELFF. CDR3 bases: TGCGCCAGCAGGGATGGAGGGACAGGAAAGGCCGGGGAGCTGTTTTTT.

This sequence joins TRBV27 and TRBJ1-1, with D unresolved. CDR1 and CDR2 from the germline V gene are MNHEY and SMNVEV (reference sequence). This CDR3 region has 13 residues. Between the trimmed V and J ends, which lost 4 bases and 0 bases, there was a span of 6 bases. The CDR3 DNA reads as TGTGCCAGCAGTTCCGGGTTGAACACTGAAGCTTTCTTT. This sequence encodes CASSSGLNTEAFF.

CDR3 region: CASSSGTDSGNTIYF. The CDR3 region has the DNA TGTGCCAGCAGCTCCGGGACAGACTCTGGAAACACCATATATTTT. The chain carries TRBV11-2 and TRBJ1-3; 7 bases are shared with TRBD1. The V segment lost 4 bases and the J segment 0 bases; nucleotides outside the gene matches: 3. CDR3 length: 15 amino acids. The germline V gene encodes CDR1 SGHAT and CDR2 FQNNGV.

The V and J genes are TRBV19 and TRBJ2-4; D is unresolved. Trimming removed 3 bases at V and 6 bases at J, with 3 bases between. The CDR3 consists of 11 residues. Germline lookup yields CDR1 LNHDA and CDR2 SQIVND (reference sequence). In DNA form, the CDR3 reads TGTGCCAGTAGTATCCTAAACATTCAGTACTTC. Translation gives CASSILNIQYF.

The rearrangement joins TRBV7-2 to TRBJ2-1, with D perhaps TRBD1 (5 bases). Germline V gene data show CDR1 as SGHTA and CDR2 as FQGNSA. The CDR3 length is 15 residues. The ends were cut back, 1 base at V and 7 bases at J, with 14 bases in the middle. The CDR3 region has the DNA TGTGCCAGCAGCTTAGAAGGAAGGGGCCGAAATGAGCAGTTCTTC. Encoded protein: CASSLEGRGRNEQFF.

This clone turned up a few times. The DNA of the CDR3 is TGCGCCAGCAGCTTGGGTGGAGCCTCGGTTCGAGAGACCCAGTACTTC. The encoded protein is CASSLGGASVRETQYF. V usage is TRBV5-1 and J usage is TRBJ2-5; D not certain. This CDR3 has 16 amino acids. Germline V lookup: CDR1 SGHRS, CDR2 YFSETQ. Trimming took off 0 bases at V and 4 bases at J, with 16 bases between the two ends.

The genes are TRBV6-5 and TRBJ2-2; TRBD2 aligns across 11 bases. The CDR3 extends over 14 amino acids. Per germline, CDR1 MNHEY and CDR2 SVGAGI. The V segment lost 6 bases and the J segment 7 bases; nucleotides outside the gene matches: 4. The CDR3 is CASRFSGRVGELFF. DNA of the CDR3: TGTGCCAGCAGATTTAGCGGGAGGGTCGGGGAGCTGTTTTTT.

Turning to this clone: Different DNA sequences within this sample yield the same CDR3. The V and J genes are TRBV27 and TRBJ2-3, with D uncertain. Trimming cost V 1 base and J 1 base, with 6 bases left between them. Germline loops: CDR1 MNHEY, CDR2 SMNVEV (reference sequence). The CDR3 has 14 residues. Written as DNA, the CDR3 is TGTGCCAGCAGTTTATTAGGAGGCACAGATACGCAGTATTTT. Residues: CASSLLGGTDTQYF.

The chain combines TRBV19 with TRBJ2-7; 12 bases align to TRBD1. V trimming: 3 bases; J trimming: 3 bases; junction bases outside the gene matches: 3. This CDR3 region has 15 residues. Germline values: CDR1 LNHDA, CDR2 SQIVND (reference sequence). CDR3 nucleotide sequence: TGTGCCAGTAGTATGGGACAGGGGGCGGACTACGAGCAGTACTTC. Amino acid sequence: CASSMGQGADYEQYF. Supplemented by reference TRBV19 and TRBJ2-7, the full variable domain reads DGGITQSPKYLFRKEGQNVTLSCEQNLNHDAMYWYRQDPGQGLRLIYYSQIVNDFQKGDIAEGYSVSREKKESFPLTVTSAQKNPTAFYLCASSMGQGADYEQYFGPGTRLTVT.

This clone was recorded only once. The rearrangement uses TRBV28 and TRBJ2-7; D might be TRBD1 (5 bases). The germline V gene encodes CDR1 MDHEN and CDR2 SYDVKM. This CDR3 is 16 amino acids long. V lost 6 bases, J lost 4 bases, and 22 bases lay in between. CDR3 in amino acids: CASSPTSEVGPYEQYF. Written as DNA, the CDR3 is TGTGCCAGCAGCCCCACAAGTGAGGTGGGGCCATACGAGCAGTACTTC.

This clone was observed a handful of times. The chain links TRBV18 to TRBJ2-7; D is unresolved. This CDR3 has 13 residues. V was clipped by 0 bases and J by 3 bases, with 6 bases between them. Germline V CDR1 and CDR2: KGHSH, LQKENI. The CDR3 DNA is TGTGCCAGCTCACCACCGAGTGTCTACGAGCAGTACTTC. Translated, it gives CASSPPSVYEQYF.

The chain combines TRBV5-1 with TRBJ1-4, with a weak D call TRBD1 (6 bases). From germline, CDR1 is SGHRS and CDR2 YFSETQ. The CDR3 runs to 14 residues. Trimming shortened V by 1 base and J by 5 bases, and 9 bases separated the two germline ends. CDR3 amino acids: CASSLTQGNEKLFF. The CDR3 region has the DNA TGCGCCAGCAGCTTGACTCAGGGGAATGAAAAACTGTTTTTT.